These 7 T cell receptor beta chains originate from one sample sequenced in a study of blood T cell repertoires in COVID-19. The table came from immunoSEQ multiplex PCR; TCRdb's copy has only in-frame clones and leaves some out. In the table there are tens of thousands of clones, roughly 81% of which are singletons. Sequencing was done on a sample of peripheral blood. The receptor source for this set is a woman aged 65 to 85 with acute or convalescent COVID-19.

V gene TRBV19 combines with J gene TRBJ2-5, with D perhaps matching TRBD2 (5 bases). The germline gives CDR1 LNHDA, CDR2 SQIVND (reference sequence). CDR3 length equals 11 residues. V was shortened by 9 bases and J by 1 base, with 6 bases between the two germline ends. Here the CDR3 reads CASRGQETQYF. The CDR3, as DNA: TGTGCCAGCCGGGGCCAAGAGACCCAGTACTTC.

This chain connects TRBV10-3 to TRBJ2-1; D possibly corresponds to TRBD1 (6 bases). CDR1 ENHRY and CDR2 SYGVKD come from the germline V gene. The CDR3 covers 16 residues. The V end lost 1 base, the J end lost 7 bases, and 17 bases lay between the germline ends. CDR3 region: CAISELVSGVGNEQFF. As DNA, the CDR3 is TGTGCCATCAGTGAGTTAGTGTCAGGGGTCGGGAATGAGCAGTTCTTC.

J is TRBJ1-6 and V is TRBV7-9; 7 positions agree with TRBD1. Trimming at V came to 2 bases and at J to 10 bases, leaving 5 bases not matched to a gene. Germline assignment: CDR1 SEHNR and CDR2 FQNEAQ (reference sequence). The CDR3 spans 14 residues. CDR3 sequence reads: CASSLRGGVSPLHF. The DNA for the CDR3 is TGTGCCAGCAGCTTACGAGGGGGCGTGTCACCCCTCCACTTT.

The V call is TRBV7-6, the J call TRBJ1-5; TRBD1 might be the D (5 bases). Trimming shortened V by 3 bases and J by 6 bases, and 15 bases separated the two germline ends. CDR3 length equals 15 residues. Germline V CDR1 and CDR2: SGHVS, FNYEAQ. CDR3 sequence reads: CASSLGRGDGQPQHF. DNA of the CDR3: TGTGCCAGCAGCTTGGGCCGGGGGGACGGTCAGCCCCAGCATTTT.

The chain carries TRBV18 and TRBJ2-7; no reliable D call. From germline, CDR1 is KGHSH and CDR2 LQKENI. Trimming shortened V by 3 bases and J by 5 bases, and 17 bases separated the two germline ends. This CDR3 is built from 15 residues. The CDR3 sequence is CASSPLPGAAHEQYF. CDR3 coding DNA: TGTGCCAGCTCACCTCTGCCTGGAGCTGCCCACGAGCAGTACTTC. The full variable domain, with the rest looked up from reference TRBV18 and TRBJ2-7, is NAGVMQNPRHLVRRRGQEARLRCSPMKGHSHVYWYRQLPEEGLKFMVYLQKENIIDESGMPKERFSAEFPKEGPSILRIQQVVRGDSAAYFCASSPLPGAAHEQYFGPGTRLTVT.

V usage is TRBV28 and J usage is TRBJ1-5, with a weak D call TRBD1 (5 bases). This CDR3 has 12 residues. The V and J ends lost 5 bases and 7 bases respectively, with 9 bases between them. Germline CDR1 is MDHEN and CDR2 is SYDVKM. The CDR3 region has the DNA TGTGCCAGCAGTCGCGGGGGACAGCCCCAGCATTTT. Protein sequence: CASSRGGQPQHF.

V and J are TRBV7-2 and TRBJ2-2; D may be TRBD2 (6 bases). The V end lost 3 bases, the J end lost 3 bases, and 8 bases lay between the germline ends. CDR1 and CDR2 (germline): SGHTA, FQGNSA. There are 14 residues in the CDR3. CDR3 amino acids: CASSFGGDTGELFF. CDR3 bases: TGTGCCAGCAGCTTCGGGGGAGACACCGGGGAGCTGTTTTTT. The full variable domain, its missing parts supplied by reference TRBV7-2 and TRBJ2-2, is GAGVSQSPSNKVTEKGKDVELRCDPISGHTALYWYRQSLGQGLEFLIYFQGNSAPDKSGLPSDRFSAERTGGSVSTLTIQRTQQEDSAVYLCASSFGGDTGELFFGEGSRLTVL.